This T cell receptor (beta chain) is from a study of T cell responses to AZD1222 COVID-19 vaccine. To note about this clone: Its antigen is unidentified.

CDR3 length: 15 amino acids. With 5 bases clipped from V and 4 bases from J, the junction kept 7 bases outside the gene matches. CDR1 is SGHTA and CDR2 is FQGTGA in the germline V gene. Measured with immunoSEQ multiplex PCR; TCRdb has only the in-frame clones, and not every one. Of roughly 120,000 clones detected, about 91% appear once; the ten largest clones hold 6.5%. The study, taken as a whole, reports: Spike-specific TCR breadth and depth rose after two AZD1222 doses. Baseline serostatus was positive in only 5 to 7 AZD1222 recipients.

The V call is TRBV7-3, the J call TRBJ2-5; 10 bases align to TRBD2. The material was peripheral blood, obtained 28 days after the second AZD1222 dose. This TCR came from an adult who received the AZD1222 COVID-19 vaccine. The CDR3 DNA is TGTGCCAGCAGCGCCAGCGGGGGGGCGGCAGAGACCCAGTACTTC. Translated, it gives CASSASGGAAETQYF. Full variable domain (rest looked up from reference TRBV7-3 and TRBJ2-5): GAGVSQTPSNKVTEKGKYVELRCDPISGHTALYWYRQSLGQGPEFLIYFQGTGAADDSGLPNDRFFAVRPEGSVSTLKIQRTERGDSAVYLCASSASGGAAETQYFGPGTRLLVL.